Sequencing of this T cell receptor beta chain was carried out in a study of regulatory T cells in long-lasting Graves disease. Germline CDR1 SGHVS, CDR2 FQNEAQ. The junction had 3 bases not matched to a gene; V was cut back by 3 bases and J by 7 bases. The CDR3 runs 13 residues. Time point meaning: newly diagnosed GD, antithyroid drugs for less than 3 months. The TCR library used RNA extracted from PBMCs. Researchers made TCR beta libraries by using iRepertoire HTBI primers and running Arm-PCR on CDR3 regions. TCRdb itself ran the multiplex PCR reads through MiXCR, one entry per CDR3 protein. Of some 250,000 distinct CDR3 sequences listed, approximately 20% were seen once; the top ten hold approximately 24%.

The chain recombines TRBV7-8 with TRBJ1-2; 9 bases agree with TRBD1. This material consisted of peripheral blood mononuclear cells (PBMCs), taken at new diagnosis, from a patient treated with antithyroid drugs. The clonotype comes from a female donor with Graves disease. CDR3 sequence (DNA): TGTGCCAGCAGCTTGGGACAGGGATTTGGCTACACCTTC. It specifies CASSLGQGFGYTF.